This T cell receptor (beta chain) came from a study of shared clonotypes between healthy human individuals. About the research overall: Donors consisted of two women and three men between 18 and 49.

Germline CDR1 is SEHNR and CDR2 is FQNEAQ (reference sequence). The CDR3 has 14 amino acids. The V and J ends lost 1 base and 6 bases, in that order; junction bases with no gene match: 3. Concerning this clone itself: Its specificity is not known.

Study-wide points: Among several donors, around 5% of naive CD4 clonotypes were found in common. Richness estimates generally favored naive over memory subsets.

Using approximately 200 ng DNA, 25,000 to 35,000 T cell genomes, the sorted-subset replicate PCRs were run. Libraries were prepared by immunoSEQ multiplex PCR; TCRdb keeps only in-frame clonotypes and omits some of them. The sample has 800,000 to 1,200,000 clones, around 78% seen once. The chain joins TRBV7-9 to TRBJ2-7; 10 bases agree with TRBD1. This clonotype originated in a man between 18 and 35 years old in good health. Some clones in this sample may be carry-over from other donors' samples. The material sequenced was memory CD4+ T cells from PBMCs. As to subset: CD45RA-negative fraction. CDR3 DNA sequence: TGTGCCAGCAGCTTAGGGACAGGGGGTTTCGAGCAGTACTTC. Translated: CASSLGTGGFEQYF.